The rows below give T cell receptor beta chains drawn from one sample of a study of cytomegalovirus exposure and HLA in healthy donors. TCRdb's table, derived via immunoSEQ multiplex PCR, lists solely in-frame clones and lacks some. Here the sample spans some 190,000 clones, 86% being singletons. The specimen was PBMCs. These receptor sequences come from a woman between 18 and 29 years old in good health and CMV-seronegative. Both conserved end residues are part of each CDR3. D genes are given only for firm matches. Some rows mark clone size as missing; the rest say once, few, many or name a class of expanded clone.

v_gene,j_gene,d_gene,abundance,CDR3aa,CDR3nt
TRBV19,TRBJ1-4,NA,NA,CASSVAGKEKLFF,TGTGCCAGTAGCGTGGCAGGGAAAGAAAAACTGTTTTTT
TRBV5-1,TRBJ2-5,TRBD2,NA,CASSLLADGRGETQYF,TGCGCCAGCAGCTTGTTGGCAGACGGGAGGGGAGAGACCCAGTACTTC
TRBV27,TRBJ1-2,TRBD1,NA,CASRLLGTGPYGYTF,TGTGCCAGCAGGCTACTTGGGACAGGGCCCTATGGCTACACCTTC
TRBV18,TRBJ1-1,TRBD1,NA,CASSGQENTEAFF,TGTGCCAGCTCGGGACAGGAGAACACTGAAGCTTTCTTT
TRBV5-4,TRBJ1-2,TRBD1,NA,CASSPGQELYGYTF,TGTGCCAGCAGCCCCGGACAGGAGTTATATGGCTACACCTTC
TRBV9,TRBJ2-5,NA,NA,CASSVDAGSVTQYF,TGTGCCAGCAGCGTTGACGCAGGGTCGGTGACCCAGTACTTC
TRBV4-1,TRBJ2-2,TRBD1,once,CASSLPGQGASLVTGELFF,TGCGCCAGCAGCCTACCGGGACAGGGGGCCTCCTTAGTAACCGGGGAGCTGTTTTTT
TRBV19,TRBJ2-3,NA,NA,CASRHTSTDTQYF,TGTGCCAGTAGGCATACTAGCACAGATACGCAGTATTTT
TRBV13,TRBJ2-7,TRBD1,NA,CASSSPRQGPYEQYF,TGTGCCAGCAGCTCCCCACGACAGGGCCCCTACGAGCAGTACTTC
TRBV6-5,TRBJ1-5,TRBD1,NA,CAVSRGVDQPQHF,TGTGCCGTCAGCAGGGGGGTAGATCAGCCCCAGCATTTT
TRBV7-4,TRBJ1-4,TRBD1,NA,CASSLEGQGALWEKLFF,TGTGCCAGCAGCTTAGAGGGACAGGGGGCGTTGTGGGAAAAACTGTTTTTT
TRBV19,TRBJ2-7,NA,NA,CASSMRPTPYEQYF,TGTGCCAGTAGTATGCGGCCAACCCCCTACGAGCAGTACTTC
TRBV5-4,TRBJ1-2,TRBD1,NA,CASSLAGGQGAYGYTF,TGTGCCAGCAGCTTGGCTGGGGGACAGGGGGCTTATGGCTACACCTTC
TRBV18,TRBJ2-7,NA,NA,CASSPPLQGEPPYEQYF,TGTGCCAGCTCACCACCGTTGCAGGGTGAACCTCCCTACGAGCAGTACTTC
TRBV11-2,TRBJ2-7,TRBD1,NA,CASSLGAGTEYEQYF,TGTGCCAGCAGCTTAGGGGCCGGGACAGAGTACGAGCAGTACTTC
TRBV6-6,TRBJ1-2,NA,NA,CASSYSGGIYGYTF,TGTGCCAGCAGTTACTCGGGGGGAATATATGGCTACACCTTC
TRBV10-3,TRBJ2-7,NA,NA,CAIIGDFYEQYF,TGTGCCATCATTGGAGATTTTTACGAGCAGTACTTC
TRBV5-1,TRBJ2-1,TRBD1,NA,CASSTGTGVSNEQFF,TGCGCCAGCAGTACCGGGACAGGAGTTTCCAATGAGCAGTTCTTC
TRBV7-9,TRBJ1-1,NA,NA,CASSFPGDTEAFF,TGTGCCAGCAGCTTTCCGGGGGACACTGAAGCTTTCTTT
TRBV6-5,TRBJ2-1,TRBD2,NA,CASSSTSGNMNHEQFF,TGTGCCAGCAGTTCGACTAGCGGGAATATGAACCATGAGCAGTTCTTC
TRBV6-5,TRBJ2-7,TRBD1,NA,CASSYSPQGDEQYF,TGTGCCAGCAGTTACTCGCCACAGGGGGATGAGCAGTACTTC
TRBV12-5,TRBJ1-3,TRBD1,once,CASGLVAGQGNTIYF,TGTGCTAGTGGTTTGGTGGCGGGACAGGGAAACACCATATATTTT
TRBV28,TRBJ1-5,TRBD1,NA,CASSTGTGGSRPQHF,TGTGCCAGCAGTACTGGGACAGGGGGCAGTAGGCCCCAGCATTTT
TRBV7-9,TRBJ1-2,NA,NA,CASSLAGDFNYGYTF,TGTGCCAGCAGCTTAGCAGGGGACTTTAACTATGGCTACACCTTC
TRBV25-1,TRBJ1-1,NA,NA,CASRETGRGGEAFF,TGTGCCAGCAGGGAGACAGGCCGGGGGGGTGAAGCTTTCTTT
TRBV18,TRBJ2-7,NA,NA,CASSPTQGYEQYF,TGTGCCAGCTCACCAACTCAGGGTTACGAGCAGTACTTC
TRBV5-4,TRBJ1-3,NA,NA,CASSRDRSSGNTIYF,TGTGCCAGCAGCCGAGACAGGAGCTCTGGAAACACCATATATTTT
TRBV19,TRBJ2-7,NA,NA,CASSIDRGYEQYF,TGTGCCAGTAGTATAGACAGGGGCTACGAGCAGTACTTC
TRBV2,TRBJ2-7,NA,once,CASSERGYGYEQYF,TGTGCCAGCAGTGAAAGGGGATACGGCTACGAGCAGTACTTC
TRBV7-3,TRBJ1-1,NA,NA,CASSLMGTQNTEAFF,TGTGCCAGCAGCTTAATGGGGACACAGAACACTGAAGCTTTCTTT
TRBV29-1,TRBJ2-1,NA,NA,CSVGGQRGGYNEQFF,TGCAGCGTTGGAGGACAGAGGGGGGGTTACAATGAGCAGTTCTTC
TRBV28,TRBJ1-2,NA,NA,CASSSNGPSWGYTF,TGTGCCAGCAGTTCAAATGGGCCTTCATGGGGCTACACCTTC
TRBV7-7,TRBJ2-2,TRBD2,NA,CASSSGLEGGELFF,TGTGCCAGCAGCAGTGGACTAGAGGGCGGGGAGCTGTTTTTT
TRBV19,TRBJ1-1,NA,NA,CASSIGANTEAFF,TGTGCCAGTAGTATTGGGGCCAACACTGAAGCTTTCTTT
TRBV9,TRBJ2-7,TRBD1,NA,CASSPPRTGVGEQYF,TGTGCCAGCAGCCCCCCGCGGACAGGGGTAGGCGAGCAGTACTTC
TRBV5-4,TRBJ1-2,NA,NA,CASSLGPGWGNYGYTF,TGTGCCAGCAGCTTGGGCCCGGGGTGGGGTAACTATGGCTACACCTTC